The present entry profiles one T cell receptor beta chain with its context. Each patient's relapse followed autologous stem cell transplantation, and brentuximab vedotin exposure varied. The entry originates in a study of PD-1 blockade in classical Hodgkin lymphoma. TCRdb keeps only in-frame clones here, not all; method: immunoSEQ multiplex PCR. The sample has approximately 43,000 clones; roughly nine tenths are singletons. Germline V gives CDR1 SGHDN, CDR2 FVKESK. This CDR3 has 19 residues. With V trimmed by 5 bases and J by 0 bases, 10 bases remained unmatched. Sequencing was performed on peripheral blood mononuclear cells (PBMCs), taken before the second cycle of nivolumab. This clonotype was obtained from a human donor with classical Hodgkin lymphoma. The rearrangement uses TRBV14 and TRBJ2-3, with 14 bases identical to TRBD2. CDR3 residues: CASSFGLAGGPFSTDTQYF. CDR3 sequence (DNA): TGTGCCAGCAGCTTCGGACTAGCGGGGGGACCCTTTAGCACAGATACGCAGTATTTT.